These T cell receptor beta chains were read from a single sample in a study of early T cells in non-severe SARS-CoV-2 infection. One entry per CDR3 protein, called by TCRdb with MiXCR from the 5' RACE reads. The sample comprises 65,000 to 75,000 distinct CDR3 sequences, approximately 10% of which are singletons, and 3.5% to 4% rests with the top ten. The specimen was whole blood. The receptors were sampled from an adult who was a healthcare worker with PCR-confirmed SARS-CoV-2 infection or an uninfected control (not recorded which). Both conserved end residues are part of each CDR3. The order of the fields is J gene, CDR3 length, V gene, clone size, D gene, CDR3 DNA, CDR3 protein. D genes are given only for firm matches. Only some rows state a clone size, as once, few, many or a class for expanded clones.

J: TRBJ2-3
length: 14
V: TRBV7-9
size: many
D: NA
DNA: TGTGCCAGCAGCTTAGGGGGAAGACCAGATACGCAGTATTTT
CDR3: CASSLGGRPDTQYF

J: TRBJ1-4
length: 13
V: TRBV9
size: few
D: NA
DNA: TGTGCCAGCAGCGTAGGGGCGGCAGGGAAACTGTTTTTT
CDR3: CASSVGAAGKLFF

J: TRBJ2-5
length: 14
V: TRBV12-3/TRBV12-4
size: few
D: TRBD1
DNA: TGTGCCAGCAGATCACTGCGAAGAGGGGGCGCCCAGTACTTC
CDR3: CASRSLRRGGAQYF

J: TRBJ1-2
length: 12
V: TRBV29-1
size: few
D: NA
DNA: TGCAGCGGGGGCGGTGGCGGTGGAGGCTACACCTTC
CDR3: CSGGGGGGGYTF

J: TRBJ1-4
length: 13
V: TRBV10-3
size: NA
D: NA
DNA: TGTGCCATCACGGGGGCAACTAATGAAAAACTGTTTTTT
CDR3: CAITGATNEKLFF

J: TRBJ1-6
length: 15
V: TRBV12-3/TRBV12-4
size: NA
D: TRBD1
DNA: TGTGCCAGCTGGACAGGGGGCTCCTATAATTCACCCCTCCACTTT
CDR3: CASWTGGSYNSPLHF

J: TRBJ2-2
length: 15
V: TRBV30
size: many
D: NA
DNA: TGTGCCTGGAGTGGGGGACTCGGGCCCACCGGGGAGCTGTTTTTT
CDR3: CAWSGGLGPTGELFF

J: TRBJ2-2
length: 14
V: TRBV9
size: few
D: TRBD1
DNA: TGTGCCAGCAGCGTCTTGCAGGGGGCCGGGGAGCTGTTTTTT
CDR3: CASSVLQGAGELFF

J: TRBJ1-1
length: 15
V: TRBV18
size: many
D: NA
DNA: TGTGCCAGCTCAAGGGCCGGGACGGAGAACACTGAAGCTTTCTTT
CDR3: CASSRAGTENTEAFF

J: TRBJ2-7
length: 13
V: TRBV10-3
size: NA
D: TRBD1
DNA: TGTGCCATCAGTGGGGGACAGACCTACGAGCAGTACTTC
CDR3: CAISGGQTYEQYF

J: TRBJ2-5
length: 15
V: TRBV14
size: NA
D: NA
DNA: TGTGCCAGCAGCCGATATAGGACAAGCCAAGAGACCCAGTACTTC
CDR3: CASSRYRTSQETQYF

J: TRBJ1-4
length: 15
V: TRBV18
size: many
D: NA
DNA: TGTGCCAGCTCCCCGAGGAGGCAGGCCCATGAAAAACTGTTTTTT
CDR3: CASSPRRQAHEKLFF

J: TRBJ2-5
length: 14
V: TRBV12-3/TRBV12-4
size: few
D: TRBD2
DNA: TGTGCCAGCAGACGAGGACTAGCGACCGAGACCCAGTACTTC
CDR3: CASRRGLATETQYF

J: TRBJ1-5
length: 13
V: TRBV29-1
size: few
D: TRBD1
DNA: TGCAGCGTTGTTGACAGGGACAATCAGCCCCAGCATTTT
CDR3: CSVVDRDNQPQHF

J: TRBJ2-5
length: 14
V: TRBV10-2
size: many
D: NA
DNA: TGCGCCAGCAGTGACTCACTAGCCCGGAAGACCCAGTACTTC
CDR3: CASSDSLARKTQYF

J: TRBJ2-7
length: 11
V: TRBV11-2
size: NA
D: NA
DNA: TGTGCCAGCAGCTTCACGGACGAGCAGTACTTC
CDR3: CASSFTDEQYF

J: TRBJ2-1
length: 14
V: TRBV2
size: many
D: TRBD1
DNA: TGTGCCAGCAGTAGGAGGACAGGGGCCAATGAGCAGTTCTTC
CDR3: CASSRRTGANEQFF

J: TRBJ2-7
length: 11
V: TRBV2
size: few
D: NA
DNA: TGTGCCAGCAGTGACGTTGACGAGCAGTACTTC
CDR3: CASSDVDEQYF

J: TRBJ2-7
length: 15
V: TRBV20-1
size: NA
D: NA
DNA: TGCAGTGCTAGAGATCTGGCAGGGGCTAACGACGAGCAGTACTTC
CDR3: CSARDLAGANDEQYF

J: TRBJ2-3
length: 15
V: TRBV6-2/TRBV6-3
size: few
D: NA
DNA: TGTGCCAGCAGTTACCTGGGTGTGGGCACAGATACGCAGTATTTT
CDR3: CASSYLGVGTDTQYF

J: TRBJ2-3
length: 17
V: TRBV7-9
size: NA
D: TRBD2
DNA: TGTGCCAGCAGCAGTTACGGGACTAGAGGTTCCACAGATACGCAGTATTTT
CDR3: CASSSYGTRGSTDTQYF

J: TRBJ1-1
length: 12
V: TRBV7-6
size: many
D: TRBD1
DNA: TGTGCCAGCAGCACAACGACAGGGGAAGCTTTCTTT
CDR3: CASSTTTGEAFF

J: TRBJ1-4
length: 13
V: TRBV11-2
size: few
D: NA
DNA: TGTGCCAGCAGCCCCCGAGACAGTGAAAAACTGTTTTTT
CDR3: CASSPRDSEKLFF

J: TRBJ2-4
length: 14
V: TRBV5-1
size: NA
D: NA
DNA: TGCGCCAGCAGCCCGGAGCCTGCCAAAAACATTCAGTACTTC
CDR3: CASSPEPAKNIQYF